This T cell receptor (beta chain) was recorded in a study of tumor-infiltrating lymphocytes in glioblastoma multiforme. TCR beta libraries were built from RNA through three nested multiplex PCR rounds using modified ARM-PCR. In TCRdb, the multiplex PCR reads were re-called with MiXCR into one record per CDR3 protein. The table lists just over 9,000 distinct CDR3 sequences, 74% of them singletons, with approximately 80% in the top ten. The germline gives CDR1 SGHAT, CDR2 FQNNGV. Trimming cost V 4 bases and J 4 bases, with 11 bases left between them. CDR3 size: 14 residues. This chain connects TRBV11-2 to TRBJ2-1; D not certain. The receptor was derived from a male donor with glioblastoma. Source material: brain tumor tissue. Written as DNA, the CDR3 is TGTGCCAGCAGCTCCTCGCACATATACAATGAGCAGTTCTTC. Its translation: CASSSSHIYNEQFF.